This T cell receptor (beta chain) appears in the sequencing data of a study of shared clonotypes between healthy human individuals. Naive CD8 cells comprised CD45RO-negative, CCR7-positively selected cells, excluding terminally differentiated effector memory CD45RA+ cells. Assay execution proceeded at the deep level. Each subset's genomic DNA was shared equally among a number of immunoSEQ plates. Authors' analysis steps: ImmunoSEQ junction-only sequences lacked quality scores, so their filtering differed. The table came from immunoSEQ multiplex PCR; TCRdb's copy has only in-frame clones and leaves some out. Clone size and the V and J calls come from that table; the DNA yielded D and trimming. The top ten clones hold 20% to 30% of a sample with approximately 810,000 clones, almost 95% of them seen once. Losses at the gene ends were 5 bases for V and 6 bases for J; bases not matched to a gene: 14. The CDR3 runs 17 residues. Germline V gene sequence: CDR1 SGHVS, CDR2 FQNEAQ.

The clonotype comes from a man under 40 in good health. The chain employs TRBV7-8 and TRBJ2-1, with 9 bases matching TRBD1. The sample comprised naive CD8+ T cells sorted from blood. The CDR3 region is CASSASRGQGLGNEQFF. Here the CDR3 DNA reads TGTGCCAGCAGCGCTAGCAGGGGACAGGGTCTAGGCAATGAGCAGTTCTTC. Variable domain in full (rest from reference TRBV7-8 and TRBJ2-1): GAGVSQSPRYKVAKRGQDVALRCDPISGHVSLFWYQQALGQGPEFLTYFQNEAQLDKSGLPSDRFFAERPEGSVSTLKIQRTQQEDSAVYLCASSASRGQGLGNEQFFGPGTRLTVL.